This T cell receptor (beta chain) was retrieved from a study of blood T cell repertoires in COVID-19. Background on the study: Both acute and convalescent COVID-19 samples were obtained from the United States, Italy and Spain. PBMCs, B-cell-depleted T cells, or T cells provided the cDNA or gDNA that made up the material.

The assay was immunoSEQ multiplex PCR, and TCRdb's table has in-frame clones only and misses some. The repertoire includes a few hundred thousand clones, roughly 84% of them detected once, and less than 4% sits in the top ten. The sequenced sample consisted of peripheral blood. The sequence derives from a woman younger than 30 with acute or convalescent COVID-19.

The CDR3 DNA reads as TGTGCCATCAGTGCCCAGGGGAACACTGAAGCTTTCTTT. It translates to CAISAQGNTEAFF. V usage is TRBV10-3 and J usage is TRBJ1-1; tentative D call: TRBD1 (5 bases). Germline CDR1 is ENHRY and CDR2 is SYGVKD. V lost 4 bases and J 1 base, leaving 7 bases between the germline ends. The CDR3 loop spans 13 amino acids.